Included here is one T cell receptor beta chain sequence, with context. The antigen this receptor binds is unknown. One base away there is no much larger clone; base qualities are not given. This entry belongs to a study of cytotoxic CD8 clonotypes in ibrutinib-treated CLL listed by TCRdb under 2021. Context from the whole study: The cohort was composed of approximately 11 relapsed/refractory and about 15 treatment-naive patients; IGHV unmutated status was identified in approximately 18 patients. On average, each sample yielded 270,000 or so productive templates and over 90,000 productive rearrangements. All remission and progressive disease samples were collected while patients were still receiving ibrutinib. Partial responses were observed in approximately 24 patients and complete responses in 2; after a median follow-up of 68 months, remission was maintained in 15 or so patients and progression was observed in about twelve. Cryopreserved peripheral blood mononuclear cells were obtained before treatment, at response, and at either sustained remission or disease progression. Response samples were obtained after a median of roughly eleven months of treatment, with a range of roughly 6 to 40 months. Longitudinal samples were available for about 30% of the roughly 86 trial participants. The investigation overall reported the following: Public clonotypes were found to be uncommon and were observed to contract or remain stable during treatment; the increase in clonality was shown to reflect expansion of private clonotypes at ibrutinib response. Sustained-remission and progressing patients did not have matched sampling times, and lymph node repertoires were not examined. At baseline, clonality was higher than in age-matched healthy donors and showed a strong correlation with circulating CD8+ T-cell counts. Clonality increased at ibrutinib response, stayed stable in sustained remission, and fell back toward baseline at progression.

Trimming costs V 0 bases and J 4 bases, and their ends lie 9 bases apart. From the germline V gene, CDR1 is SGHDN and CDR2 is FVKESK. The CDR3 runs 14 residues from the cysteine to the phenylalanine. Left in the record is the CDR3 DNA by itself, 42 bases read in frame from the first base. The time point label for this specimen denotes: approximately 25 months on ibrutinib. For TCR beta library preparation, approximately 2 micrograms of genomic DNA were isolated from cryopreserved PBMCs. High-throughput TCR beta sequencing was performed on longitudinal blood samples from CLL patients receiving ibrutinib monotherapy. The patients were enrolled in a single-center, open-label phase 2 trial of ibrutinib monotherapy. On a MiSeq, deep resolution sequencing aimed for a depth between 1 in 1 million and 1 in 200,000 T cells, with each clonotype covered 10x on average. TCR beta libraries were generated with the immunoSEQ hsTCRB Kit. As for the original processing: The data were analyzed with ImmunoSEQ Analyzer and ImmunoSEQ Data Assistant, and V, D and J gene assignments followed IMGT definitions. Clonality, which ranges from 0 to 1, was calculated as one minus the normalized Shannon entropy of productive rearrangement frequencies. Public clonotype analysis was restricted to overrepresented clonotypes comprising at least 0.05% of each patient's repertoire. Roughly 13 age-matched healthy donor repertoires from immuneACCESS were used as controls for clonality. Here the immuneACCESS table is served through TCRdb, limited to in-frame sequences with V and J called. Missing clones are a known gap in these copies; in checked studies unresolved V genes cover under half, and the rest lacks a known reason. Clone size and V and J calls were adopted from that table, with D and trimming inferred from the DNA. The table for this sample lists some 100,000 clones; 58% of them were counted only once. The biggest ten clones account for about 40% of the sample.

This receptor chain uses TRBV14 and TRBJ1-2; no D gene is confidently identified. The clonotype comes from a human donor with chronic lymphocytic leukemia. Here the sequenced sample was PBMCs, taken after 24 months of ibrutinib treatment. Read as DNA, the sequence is TGTGCCAGCAGCCAAGAACTTATGCGCTATGGCTACACCTTC. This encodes CASSQELMRYGYTF.